This paragraph reports one T cell receptor (beta chain). This sample was included in a study of T cell responses to AZD1222 COVID-19 vaccine. The CDR3 sequence is 14 residues long. Germline V gives CDR1 GTSNPN, CDR2 SVGIG (reference sequence). Trimming took 3 bases from V and 3 from J, leaving 12 bases between them. The assay was immunoSEQ multiplex PCR, and TCRdb's table has in-frame clones only and misses some. The table includes around 130,000 clones, roughly nine tenths detected once. V is TRBV30 and J is TRBJ1-3; unclear D gene. This TCR derives from an adult who received the AZD1222 COVID-19 vaccine. The input for sequencing was peripheral blood, taken 28 days after the second AZD1222 dose. The CDR3 DNA follows: TGTGCCTGGAGGGCCCGGATAAATGGAAACACCATATATTTT. This sequence encodes CAWRARINGNTIYF.